The T cell receptor (beta chain) described here comes from a study of OX40 agonist ivuxolimab in advanced cancers. Study summary: Treatment received earlier with anti-PD-1, anti-PD-L1 or anti-CTLA-4 agents was allowed, and around 40% had some. Three patients, one with hepatocellular carcinoma and two with cutaneous melanoma, responded partially.

This table comes from immunoSEQ multiplex PCR, and its TCRdb copy is limited to in-frame clones, with some not included. The table shows tens of thousands of clones, with approximately 90% occurring only once. Concerning this clone: Its antigen is unidentified.

The investigators sampled blood at baseline, at cycle 4 day 1, and at cycle 7 day 1. Trimming cost V 3 bases and J 14 bases, with 14 bases left between them. Germline-derived CDR1 and CDR2 are SNHLY and FYNNEI. The CDR3 has 13 residues. Study results and caveats: The CD4+ and CD8+ T cells in the blood had expanded clonally by week 6 at 0.1 to 3.0 mg/kg.

The J gene is TRBJ1-6, the V gene TRBV2; D gene ambiguous. The sequenced sample was CD4+ or CD8+ T cells sorted from blood, obtained in a trial of the OX40 agonist ivuxolimab. This clonotype originated in an adult with an advanced solid tumor such as melanoma, head and neck, liver or kidney cancer. The CDR3 coding sequence is TGTGCCAGCAGTGAGGGCGGGCCCGGGACCCTCCACTTT. It translates to CASSEGGPGTLHF. The full variable domain, with the rest looked up from reference TRBV2 and TRBJ1-6, is EPEVTQTPSHQVTQMGQEVILRCVPISNHLYFYWYRQILGQKVEFLVSFYNNEISEKSEIFDDQFSVERPDGSNFTLKIRSTKLEDSAMYFCASSEGGPGTLHFGNGTRLTVT.